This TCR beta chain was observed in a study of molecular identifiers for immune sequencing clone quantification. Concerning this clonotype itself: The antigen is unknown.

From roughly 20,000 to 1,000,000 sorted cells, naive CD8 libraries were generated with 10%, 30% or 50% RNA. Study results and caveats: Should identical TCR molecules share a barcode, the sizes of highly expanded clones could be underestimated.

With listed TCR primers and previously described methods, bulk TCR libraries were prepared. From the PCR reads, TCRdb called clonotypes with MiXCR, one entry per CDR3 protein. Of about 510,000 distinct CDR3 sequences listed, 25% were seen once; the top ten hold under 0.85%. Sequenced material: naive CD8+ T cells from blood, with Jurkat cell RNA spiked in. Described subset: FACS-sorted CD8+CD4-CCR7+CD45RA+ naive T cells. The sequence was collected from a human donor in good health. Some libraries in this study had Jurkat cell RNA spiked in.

The CDR3 here is CASSQVPDGTQYF. Here the CDR3 DNA reads TGTGCCAGCAGCCAAGTGCCGGATGGTACGCAGTATTTT. The chain combines TRBV3-1 with TRBJ2-3; D remains ambiguous. This CDR3 comprises 13 residues. Germline V gene data show CDR1 as LGHDT and CDR2 as YNNKEL (reference sequence). Trimming took 1 base from V and 8 from J, leaving 10 bases between them.